A selection of T cell receptor beta chains follows, all from one sample in a study of shared clonotypes between healthy human individuals. Method: immunoSEQ multiplex PCR; TCRdb's copy keeps in-frame clones and lacks some. The table includes roughly 330,000 clones, around 72% detected once. What was sequenced was memory CD4+ T cells sorted from blood. The receptors were gathered from a man aged 30 to 39 in good health. CDR3s include the opening cysteine and the closing phenylalanine or tryptophan. The D gene is left open where the match is weak. A clone size is listed for some rows: how often the clone was seen (once, few, many), or a class if it is expanded.

d_call | j_call | v_call | clone_size | cdr3_aa | cdr3_nt
. | TRBJ2-5 | TRBV5-1 | . | CASSQIKTRGNVETQYF | TGCGCCAGCAGCCAAATCAAGACACGGGGGAACGTGGAGACCCAGTACTTC
. | TRBJ1-2 | TRBV7-9 | . | CASSPRDQGNYGYTF | TGTGCCAGCAGCCCGAGAGACCAGGGCAACTATGGCTACACCTTC
. | TRBJ2-7 | TRBV6-1 | few | CASSEVPESYSVPYEQYF | TGTGCCAGCAGTGAAGTCCCTGAATCTTACAGTGTCCCCTACGAGCAGTACTTC
. | TRBJ2-5 | TRBV6-1 | few | CASPRQVGETQYF | TGTGCCAGCCCCAGGCAGGTAGGAGAGACCCAGTACTTC
TRBD1 | TRBJ1-2 | TRBV28 | . | CASSPGQGYGYTF | TGTGCCAGCAGTCCGGGACAGGGCTATGGCTACACCTTC
TRBD1 | TRBJ2-7 | TRBV7-2 | . | CASSLGTGWRGEQYF | TGTGCCAGCAGCTTAGGGACAGGGTGGAGAGGCGAGCAGTACTTC
. | TRBJ2-2 | TRBV9 | . | CASSFWDDTGELFF | TGTGCCAGCAGCTTTTGGGACGACACCGGGGAGCTGTTTTTT
. | TRBJ2-4 | TRBV19 | . | CASSADPAKNIQYF | TGTGCCAGTAGTGCAGACCCAGCCAAAAACATTCAGTACTTC
TRBD2 | TRBJ2-7 | TRBV6-6 | . | CASSPTSGRSEQYF | TGTGCCAGCAGCCCGACTAGCGGGAGGAGCGAGCAGTACTTC
. | TRBJ1-1 | TRBV2 | medium-sized | CASSYQSNTEAFF | TGTGCCAGCAGTTATCAGTCAAACACTGAAGCTTTCTTT
. | TRBJ2-1 | TRBV4-3 | . | CASSQEVFNEQFF | TGCGCCAGCAGCCAAGAAGTGTTCAATGAGCAGTTCTTC
. | TRBJ1-1 | TRBV7-4 | . | CASSPVAGRVTEAFF | TGTGCCAGCAGTCCTGTGGCCGGGCGAGTCACTGAAGCTTTCTTT
TRBD2 | TRBJ2-1 | TRBV15 | . | CATSNKAGGGNEQFF | TGTGCCACCAGCAATAAGGCCGGGGGGGGCAATGAGCAGTTCTTC
. | TRBJ1-2 | TRBV5-4 | . | CASSFYSGANYGYTF | TGTGCCAGCAGCTTCTACAGTGGAGCTAACTATGGCTACACCTTC
TRBD2 | TRBJ2-3 | TRBV2 | . | CASSFTREAMQYF | TGTGCCAGCAGCTTCACACGGGAGGCTATGCAGTATTTT
. | TRBJ2-1 | TRBV29-1 | . | CSVEQRADNEQFF | TGCAGCGTTGAACAGCGGGCGGACAATGAGCAGTTCTTC
. | TRBJ1-1 | TRBV5-1 | . | CASRAGAEAFF | TGCGCCAGCAGAGCGGGCGCTGAAGCTTTCTTT
. | TRBJ2-2 | TRBV7-9 | . | CASSLQPGARNGGELFF | TGTGCCAGCAGCTTACAACCAGGGGCGAGGAATGGCGGGGAGCTGTTTTTT
. | TRBJ1-2 | TRBV19 | . | CASSIANYGYTF | TGTGCCAGTAGTATAGCCAACTATGGCTACACCTTC
TRBD2 | TRBJ2-5 | TRBV28 | . | CASRGGLALLETQYF | TGTGCCAGCAGGGGGGGACTAGCGTTATTAGAGACCCAGTACTTC
. | TRBJ2-3 | TRBV14 | . | CASSQLTGYSTDTQYF | TGTGCCAGCAGCCAACTAACAGGGTACTCCACAGATACGCAGTATTTT
. | TRBJ2-3 | TRBV5-1 | . | CASSSSGWVADTQYF | TGCGCCAGCAGCTCTTCGGGGTGGGTAGCAGATACGCAGTATTTT